A single sample gave rise to the 30 T cell receptor beta chains below, sequenced in a study of T-cell memory formation after mild COVID-19. One entry per CDR3 protein, called by TCRdb with MiXCR from the 5' RACE reads. There are fewer than 350,000 distinct CDR3 sequences in the sample; roughly 18% occur only once, and about 21% lies in the top ten. The sequencing sample was made of PBMCs or a T cell subset sorted from them (not recorded which). These receptors all stem from a man between 18 and 35 years old who had mild COVID-19 (a few samples of this study predate the infection). Cell type and time point are not known.

The chain is built from TRBV5-4 and TRBJ2-2; TRBD1 is a possible D gene (6 bases). Looked up from germline, CDR1 is SGHNT and CDR2 is YYREEE (reference sequence). Trimming pared 4 bases from V and 4 bases from J, leaving 11 bases between. CDR3 length: 14 amino acids. The CDR3 loop reads CASSAGVATGELFF. The DNA of the CDR3 is TGTGCCAGCAGCGCAGGGGTGGCCACCGGGGAGCTGTTTTTT. Full variable domain (rest looked up from reference TRBV5-4 and TRBJ2-2): ETGVTQSPTHLIKTRGQQVTLRCSSQSGHNTVSWYQQALGQGPQFIFQYYREEENGRGNFPPRFSGLQFPNYSSELNVNALELDDSALYLCASSAGVATGELFFGEGSRLTVL.

This clonotype was seen a few times. This chain uses TRBV5-1 with TRBJ2-1, with TRBD2 as a possible D gene (7 bases). There are 15 residues in the CDR3. The V end lost 4 bases, the J end lost 2 bases, and 13 bases lay between the germline ends. Germline CDR1 is SGHRS and CDR2 is YFSETQ. CDR3 protein: CASSMGAGAYNEQFF. CDR3 DNA: TGCGCCAGCAGCATGGGGGCGGGGGCCTACAATGAGCAGTTCTTC.

Regarding this clonotype: This could be a read error, since a much larger clone is one nucleotide away. The V and J genes are TRBV6-5 and TRBJ2-2; maybe TRBD1 (6 bases). The CDR3 runs 12 residues. CDR1 is MNHEY, CDR2 SVGAGI, per germline. The CDR3 DNA reads as TGTGACAGCAGCCAGGGGTCCGGGGAGCTGTTTTTT. Its protein is CDSSQGSGELFF.

The chain recombines TRBV7-2 with TRBJ1-6; weak D call: TRBD1 (5 bases). V lost 5 bases to trimming and J lost 10 bases, with 15 bases between them. Germline V gene sequence: CDR1 SGHTA, CDR2 FQGNSA. CDR3 length equals 14 residues. DNA for the CDR3: TGTGCCAGCAGCGTGGGGTGGGGCCAGTCACCCCTCCACTTT. This translates into CASSVGWGQSPLHF.

This clonotype was counted a few times. The chain joins TRBV5-5 to TRBJ2-1; 10 bases fit TRBD2. CDR3 length equals 15 residues. Trimming removed 4 bases from V and 7 bases from J; junction bases left unmatched: 8. Per the germline V gene, CDR1 is SGHKS and CDR2 is YYEKEE (reference sequence). The CDR3 protein is CASSAPSGGKNEQFF. The CDR3 region has the DNA TGTGCCAGCAGCGCACCTAGCGGGGGAAAGAATGAGCAGTTCTTC.

The rearrangement uses TRBV7-2 and TRBJ1-5, with 7 bases identical to TRBD1. V gave up 3 bases and J gave up 4 bases; unmatched junction bases: 9. Germline assignment: CDR1 SGHTA and CDR2 FQGNSA. The CDR3 extends over 16 amino acids. CDR3 coding DNA: TGTGCCAGCAGCTTTACCGGGACAGCTACGAATCAGCCCCAGCATTTT. Protein: CASSFTGTATNQPQHF.

The chain combines TRBV30 with TRBJ1-2; 12 bases line up with TRBD1. The V segment lost 3 bases and the J segment 12 bases; nucleotides outside the gene matches: 17. This CDR3 is 16 amino acids long. CDR1 is GTSNPN and CDR2 is SVGIG in the germline V gene (reference sequence). This CDR3 reads CAWSEAYLGQGAINTF. The CDR3 DNA reads TGTGCCTGGAGCGAAGCCTACCTGGGACAGGGGGCCATCAACACCTTC.

The chain links TRBV6-5 to TRBJ2-2; D gene unclear. V lost 5 bases, J lost 5 bases, and 12 bases lay in between. CDR1 and CDR2 (germline): MNHEY, SVGAGI. This CDR3 region has 14 residues. The CDR3 bases are TGTGCCAGCAGTCACTTCGAAGGGACCGGGGAGCTGTTTTTT. This codes for CASSHFEGTGELFF.

This clonotype turned up a few times. The chain employs TRBV4-3 and TRBJ2-7; 8 positions match TRBD1. V shed 1 base, J shed 3 bases, and the junction held 5 bases outside the gene matches. Germline-derived CDR1 and CDR2 are LGHNA and YSLEER. The CDR3 is 15 amino acids. The CDR3 coding sequence is TGCGCCAGCAGCCAAGTTCCCAGGGGGCTCTACGAGCAGTACTTC. Its translation: CASSQVPRGLYEQYF.

This clonotype was observed at least ten times. V and J are TRBV24-1 and TRBJ2-1; TRBD1 is a possible D gene (5 bases). V gave up 3 bases and J gave up 0 bases, with 11 bases separating them. Germline V CDR1 and CDR2: KGHDR, SFDVKD. The CDR3 contains 16 residues. As DNA, the CDR3 is TGTGCCACCAGTGATATTCAAGGGGCCTCCTACAATGAGCAGTTCTTC. Encoded protein: CATSDIQGASYNEQFF.

Only a few counts were recorded for this clonotype. This sequence joins TRBV12-3 or TRBV12-4 and TRBJ1-5; D is undetermined. This CDR3 contains 15 residues. Trimming pared 4 bases from V and 7 bases from J, leaving 17 bases between. The CDR3 is CASSSELGLGQPQHF. Written as DNA, the CDR3 is TGTGCCAGCAGTTCCGAGCTGGGTTTGGGCCAGCCCCAGCATTTT.

The rearrangement links TRBV6-5 to TRBJ1-6; D is unresolved. With 0 bases removed from V and 12 bases from J, the gap between germline ends came to 9 bases. CDR3 length equals 13 residues. The germline V gene has CDR1 MNHEY and CDR2 SVGAGI. CDR3 sequence: CASSYSRMLPLHF. In nucleotides, the CDR3 is TGTGCCAGCAGTTACTCCCGGATGTTACCCCTCCACTTT.

The V call is TRBV5-6, the J call TRBJ2-1; 7 bases are a match to TRBD1. This CDR3 comprises 16 residues. Per the germline V gene, CDR1 is SGHDT and CDR2 is YYEEEE. With V trimmed by 4 bases and J by 4 bases, 11 bases remained unmatched. Written as DNA, the CDR3 is TGTGCCAGCAGCCAATCCTCCGGGACAGATTACAATGAGCAGTTCTTC. This codes for CASSQSSGTDYNEQFF.

This rearrangement joins TRBV13 to TRBJ1-4; TRBD1 agrees at 8 bases. V shed 2 bases and J 11 bases; nucleotides not matched to a gene: 4. Germline-derived CDR1 and CDR2 are PRHDT and FYEKMQ (reference sequence). This CDR3 has 13 amino acids. DNA for the CDR3: TGTGCCAGCAGCTTACGCAGGGGGCAGAAACTGTTTTTT. Its protein is CASSLRRGQKLFF.

V and J are TRBV5-1 and TRBJ1-3; 7 nucleotides match TRBD1. Germline V lookup: CDR1 SGHRS, CDR2 YFSETQ. This CDR3 is 15 amino acids long. J gave up 1 base and V 3 bases, and 4 bases lay outside the gene matches. The CDR3 DNA follows: TGCGCCAGCAGCTGGGAGGGGGCGTCTGGAAACACCATATATTTT. It is translated as CASSWEGASGNTIYF. Looking up the rest from reference TRBV5-1 and TRBJ1-3 gives the full variable domain: KAGVTQTPRYLIKTRGQQVTLSCSPISGHRSVSWYQQTPGQGLQFLFEYFSETQRNKGNFPGRFSGRQFSNSRSEMNVSTLELGDSALYLCASSWEGASGNTIYFGEGSWLTVV.

This clonotype was counted only a few times. The chain couples TRBV20-1 to TRBJ1-1; no clear D. V lost 3 bases and J 6 bases, leaving 5 bases between the germline ends. CDR1 and CDR2 (germline): DFQATT, SNEGSKA (reference sequence). This CDR3 region has 10 residues. The CDR3, as DNA: TGCAGTGCTAGCCACGCTGAAGCTTTCTTT. Translated, it gives CSASHAEAFF.

This chain uses TRBV5-1 with TRBJ1-3; D is ambiguous. The length of the CDR3 is 16 residues. Germline V gene data show CDR1 as SGHRS and CDR2 as YFSETQ. V lost 1 base, J lost 0 bases, and 11 bases lay in between. DNA for the CDR3: TGCGCCAGCAGCTTGTCCTCCTCTCTCTCTGGAAACACCATATATTTT. Translation: CASSLSSSLSGNTIYF.

This clonotype was seen only a few times. V and J are TRBV7-2 and TRBJ1-2; tentative D call: TRBD1 (5 bases). Trimming pared 7 bases from V and 4 bases from J, leaving 13 bases between. CDR1 is SGHTA, CDR2 FQGNSA, per germline. The CDR3 runs 13 residues. The CDR3, as DNA: TGTGCCAGCACCCAGACAGTCATCTATGGCTACACCTTC. Amino acid sequence: CASTQTVIYGYTF.

This clonotype was recorded a few times. As DNA, the CDR3 is TGTGCCAGCAACCCCGGGGGGAGCAATGAGCAGTTCTTC. Amino acid sequence: CASNPGGSNEQFF. The chain employs TRBV7-9 and TRBJ2-1; TRBD2 aligns across 7 bases. J gave up 6 bases and V 7 bases, and 6 bases lay outside the gene matches. Germline assignment: CDR1 SEHNR and CDR2 FQNEAQ (reference sequence). The CDR3 runs 13 residues.

This clonotype was seen more than once but under ten times. This chain uses TRBV20-1 with TRBJ1-2; perhaps TRBD1 as D (5 bases). Trimming shortened V by 6 bases and J by 8 bases, and 22 bases separated the two germline ends. CDR3 length: 14 amino acids. Germline values: CDR1 DFQATT, CDR2 SNEGSKA (reference sequence). The CDR3 is CSAMSWDDVQGYTF. Written as DNA, the CDR3 is TGCAGTGCCATGTCCTGGGACGACGTTCAGGGCTACACCTTC.

The chain has TRBV6-5 and TRBJ2-7; TRBD1 is a possible D gene (6 bases). V lost 10 bases to trimming and J lost 3 bases, with 16 bases between them. Germline CDR1 and CDR2: MNHEY and SVGAGI. This CDR3 is built from 13 residues. The CDR3 loop is CATRRTVFYEQYF. CDR3 DNA: TGTGCCACCCGCAGGACAGTCTTCTACGAGCAGTACTTC.

The table lists this clonotype with a few counts. The chain is built from TRBV10-3 and TRBJ1-5; D possibly corresponds to TRBD1 (5 bases). The CDR3 has 11 residues. From germline, CDR1 is ENHRY and CDR2 SYGVKD. The germline V and J ends were trimmed by 2 bases and 9 bases, with 5 bases remaining between them. In DNA, the CDR3 is TGTGCCATCAGTGAGGGGGGGCCCCAGCATTTT. This gives the protein CAISEGGPQHF.

This clonotype turned up a few times. This chain uses TRBV7-9 with TRBJ2-7, with D uncertain. Trimming pared 5 bases from V and 2 bases from J, leaving 10 bases between. This CDR3 is built from 13 residues. Germline assignment: CDR1 SEHNR and CDR2 FQNEAQ (reference sequence). This CDR3 is CASSPIEPYEQYV. The CDR3 DNA reads as TGTGCCAGCAGCCCTATAGAGCCCTACGAGCAGTACGTC.

The chain uses TRBV5-1 and TRBJ2-1, with D possibly TRBD2 on 5 matching bases. CDR1 and CDR2 from the germline V gene are SGHRS and YFSETQ. V was trimmed by 3 bases and J by 4 bases, leaving 11 bases between them. The CDR3 length is 14 residues. CDR3 nucleotides: TGCGCCAGCAGCTCCGAGGGTACTTACAATGAGCAGTTCTTC. It codes for CASSSEGTYNEQFF.

This clonotype was counted a few times. The rearrangement links TRBV29-1 to TRBJ2-3; D not certain. The V gene lost 5 bases and the J gene lost 6 bases, with 15 bases spanning the gap. CDR3 length equals 13 residues. Germline CDR1 and CDR2: SQVTM and ANQGSEA. CDR3 nucleotides: TGCAGCGTTTCGTTCCGTCCTGGGGATACGCAGTATTTT. Protein: CSVSFRPGDTQYF.

This clonotype was observed a single time. The rearrangement links TRBV24-1 to TRBJ2-3; tentative D call: TRBD2 (5 bases). The CDR3 has 15 amino acids. The V and J ends lost 7 bases and 4 bases respectively, with 17 bases between them. The V gene's germline CDR1 is KGHDR and CDR2 SFDVKD. Written as DNA, the CDR3 is TGTGCCACCAGGAAGATCGGGGTTTTTGCAGATACGCAGTATTTT. This sequence encodes CATRKIGVFADTQYF.

This clonotype was counted a few times. J is TRBJ1-1 and V is TRBV14; D is perhaps TRBD1 (6 bases). The CDR3 is made up of 14 amino acids. From germline, CDR1 is SGHDN and CDR2 FVKESK. The V and J ends lost 1 base and 7 bases respectively, with 13 bases between them. Written as DNA, the CDR3 is TGTGCCAGCAGCCAAGTGGGGGGCGCGGTTGAAGCTTTCTTT. It is translated as CASSQVGGAVEAFF.

At least ten counts were recorded for this clonotype. This chain connects TRBV7-9 to TRBJ1-1, with 11 bases fitting TRBD1. Germline V lookup: CDR1 SEHNR, CDR2 FQNEAQ (reference sequence). The trim removed 4 bases at V and 11 bases at J, leaving 18 bases unmatched. This CDR3 is built from 17 residues. The CDR3 DNA follows: TGTGCCAGCAGCTCTGCTATTCCGGGACAGGGGGACGATCGGGCTTTCTTT. It is translated as CASSSAIPGQGDDRAFF.

The chain joins TRBV5-5 to TRBJ2-3; weak D call: TRBD2 (6 bases). CDR1 is SGHKS, CDR2 YYEKEE, per germline (reference sequence). Between the trimmed V and J ends, which lost 2 bases and 4 bases, there was a span of 8 bases. The CDR3 extends over 13 amino acids. CDR3 sequence reads: CASSFLASDTQYF. CDR3 nucleotides: TGTGCCAGCAGCTTCCTAGCGTCAGATACGCAGTATTTT. The full variable domain, its missing parts supplied by reference TRBV5-5 and TRBJ2-3, is DAGVTQSPTHLIKTRGQQVTLRCSPISGHKSVSWYQQVLGQGPQFIFQYYEKEERGRGNFPDRFSARQFPNYSSELNVNALLLGDSALYLCASSFLASDTQYFGPGTRLTVL.

This clonotype was counted a few times. CDR3: CASSGKAGVSGYTF. CDR3 bases: TGTGCCAGCAGTGGGAAGGCAGGGGTCAGTGGCTACACCTTC. The chain links TRBV25-1 to TRBJ1-2; D is possibly TRBD1 (6 bases). The length of the CDR3 is 14 residues. V lost 4 bases, J lost 7 bases, and 16 bases lay in between. Germline lookup yields CDR1 MGHDK and CDR2 SYGVNS.